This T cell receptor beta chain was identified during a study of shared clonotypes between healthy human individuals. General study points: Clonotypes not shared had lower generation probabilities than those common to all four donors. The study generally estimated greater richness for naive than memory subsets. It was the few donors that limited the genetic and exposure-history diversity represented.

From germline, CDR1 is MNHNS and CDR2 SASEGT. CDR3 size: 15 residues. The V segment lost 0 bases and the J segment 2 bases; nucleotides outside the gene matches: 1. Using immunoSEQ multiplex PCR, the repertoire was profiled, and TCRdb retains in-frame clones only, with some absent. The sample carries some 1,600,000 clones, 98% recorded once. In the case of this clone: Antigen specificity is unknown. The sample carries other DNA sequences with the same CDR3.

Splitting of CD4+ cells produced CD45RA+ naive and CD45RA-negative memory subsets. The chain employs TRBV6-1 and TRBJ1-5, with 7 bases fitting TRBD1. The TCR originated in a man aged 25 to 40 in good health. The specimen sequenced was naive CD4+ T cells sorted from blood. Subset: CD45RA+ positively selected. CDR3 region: CASSEAGGGNQPQHF. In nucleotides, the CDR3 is TGTGCCAGCAGTGAAGCAGGGGGCGGCAATCAGCCCCAGCATTTT.